Below are 16 T cell receptor beta chains sequenced from a single sample in a study of neoadjuvant anti-PD-1 for oral cavity cancer. Libraries were prepared by immunoSEQ multiplex PCR; TCRdb keeps only in-frame clonotypes and omits some of them. The sample records 75,000 or so clones, approximately 80% being singletons. The specimen was PBMCs, collected before nivolumab (anti-PD-1) treatment. These TCRs come from a person between 40 and 80 years old with oral cavity squamous cell carcinoma.

The V call is TRBV21-1, the J call TRBJ2-6; the DNA was not compared with TRBD2, the D call given in the table. TRBV21-1 is given as a pseudogene. The CDR3 totals 17 residues. The CDR3 is CASSKFQEGPGANVLTF. The DNA for the CDR3 is TGTGCCAGCAGCAAATTCCAGGAGGGGCCTGGGGCCAACGTCCTGACTTTC.

This clone was counted a single time. V gene TRBV7-6 combines with J gene TRBJ2-1, with TRBD2 identical over 9 bases. The CDR3 totals 16 residues. The V segment lost 3 bases and the J segment 4 bases; nucleotides outside the gene matches: 7. The germline CDR1 and CDR2 sequences are SGHVS and FNYEAQ. The DNA for the CDR3 is TGTGCCAGCAGCTTCCTTGCTAGCGGGACTTACAATGAGCAGTTCTTC. Protein product: CASSFLASGTYNEQFF.

The genes are TRBV5-4 and TRBJ2-2; 9 nucleotides agree with TRBD2. The trim removed 0 bases at V and 0 bases at J, leaving 0 bases unmatched. Germline V lookup: CDR1 SGHNT, CDR2 YYREEE (reference sequence). The length of the CDR3 is 16 residues. The CDR3 reads CASSLGLAANTGELFF. The CDR3 DNA is TGTGCCAGCAGCTTGGGACTAGCGGCGAACACCGGGGAGCTGTTTTTT.

The chain couples TRBV7-9 to TRBJ2-1; D is tentatively TRBD1 or TRBD2 (5 bases each). This CDR3 region has 14 residues. Germline V gene lookup returns CDR1 SEHNR and CDR2 FQNEAQ (reference sequence). V was pared by 5 bases and J by 7 bases, with 15 bases between. The DNA for the CDR3 is TGTGCCAGCAGCCGAGGGGAGTGGGATAATGAGCAGTTCTTC. Translated, it gives CASSRGEWDNEQFF. Variable domain in full (rest from reference TRBV7-9 and TRBJ2-1): DTGVSQNPRHKITKRGQNVTFRCDPISEHNRLYWYRQTLGQGPEFLTYFQNEAQLEKSRLLSDRFSAERPKGSFSTLEIQRTEQGDSAMYLCASSRGEWDNEQFFGPGTRLTVL.

The rearrangement joins TRBV30 to TRBJ1-4; D not resolved. The CDR3 sequence is 13 residues long. Germline CDR1 and CDR2: GTSNPN and SVGIG (reference sequence). Trimming removed 4 bases at V and 4 bases at J, with 10 bases between. Here the CDR3 reads CAWTRRYNEKLFF. The CDR3 nucleotides are TGTGCCTGGACAAGACGGTATAATGAAAAACTGTTTTTT.

This chain connects TRBV6-1 to TRBJ2-7; possible D gene TRBD1, 5 bases. Between the trimmed V and J ends, which lost 2 bases and 5 bases, there was a span of 7 bases. Germline V gene data show CDR1 as MNHNS and CDR2 as SASEGT. The CDR3 has 12 amino acids. The CDR3 DNA sequence: TGTGCCAGCAGTGAACAGGGTGACGAGCAGTACTTC. This translates into CASSEQGDEQYF.

Only a few counts were recorded for this clone. This chain links TRBV5-4 with TRBJ1-1; D is unclear. Germline V gene lookup returns CDR1 SGHNT and CDR2 YYREEE (reference sequence). V was cut by 4 bases and J by 7 bases, with 20 bases left in between. CDR3 length: 15 residues. The CDR3 loop reads CASSAPEAGPLEAFF. The CDR3 DNA follows: TGTGCCAGCAGCGCCCCCGAGGCAGGCCCCCTTGAAGCTTTCTTT.

The rearrangement joins TRBV28 to TRBJ1-3; TRBD1 is a possible D gene (5 bases). The ends were cut back, 7 bases at V and 3 bases at J, with 16 bases in the middle. The CDR3 covers 15 residues. From germline, CDR1 is MDHEN and CDR2 SYDVKM. CDR3 nucleotides: TGTGCCAGCATCGGGGGGGTCAAGGTTGGAAACACCATATATTTT. It codes for CASIGGVKVGNTIYF. Combining the CDR3 with reference TRBV28 and TRBJ1-3 gives the whole variable domain DVKVTQSSRYLVKRTGEKVFLECVQDMDHENMFWYRQDPGLGLRLIYFSYDVKMKEKGDIPEGYSVSREKKERFSLILESASTNQTSMYLCASIGGVKVGNTIYFGEGSWLTVV.

This rearrangement joins TRBV4-1 to TRBJ2-1; 13 bases are a match to TRBD2. The germline V gene encodes CDR1 MGHRA and CDR2 YSYEKL. V gave up 4 bases and J gave up 5 bases; unmatched junction bases: 8. The CDR3 extends over 17 amino acids. The CDR3 protein is CASSPAQGLAGNNEQFF. CDR3 coding DNA: TGCGCCAGCAGCCCAGCCCAGGGACTAGCGGGAAACAATGAGCAGTTCTTC.

The rearrangement links TRBV6-1 to TRBJ2-4; 9 positions agree with TRBD2. Germline CDR1 reads MNHNS; CDR2 reads SASEGT. V was clipped by 3 bases and J by 6 bases; unmatched bases: 3. The CDR3 is made up of 14 amino acids. The DNA for the CDR3 is TGTGCCAGCAGTGAGCCTAGCGGGACAAACATTCAGTACTTC. Protein: CASSEPSGTNIQYF.

This clone is a singleton in its sample. The CDR3 spells CSVEDRVEQYF. Here the CDR3 DNA reads TGCAGCGTTGAGGACAGGGTCGAGCAGTACTTC. This rearrangement joins TRBV29-1 to TRBJ2-7; 8 bases are a match to TRBD1. CDR1 is SQVTM and CDR2 is ANQGSEA in the germline V gene. With V trimmed by 3 bases and J by 6 bases, 1 base remained unmatched. The CDR3 consists of 11 residues.

The V gene is TRBV4-2, the J gene TRBJ2-2, with 8 bases aligning to TRBD1. The V gene end was trimmed by 5 bases and the J gene end by 1 base; junction bases not matched to a gene: 9. This CDR3 has 17 residues. Germline V gene sequence: CDR1 LGHNA, CDR2 YNFKEQ. The CDR3 region has the DNA TGTGCCAGCAGCTTACAGCCCGGACAGGGGAACACCGGGGAGCTGTTTTTT. Residues: CASSLQPGQGNTGELFF.

In its sample, this clone was seen once. This rearrangement joins TRBV19 to TRBJ2-2, with no clear D. The CDR3 consists of 13 residues. CDR1 is LNHDA, CDR2 SQIVND, per germline (reference sequence). Trimming shortened V by 3 bases and J by 5 bases, and 7 bases separated the two germline ends. The CDR3 sequence: CASSIPVTGELFF. The CDR3 DNA follows: TGTGCCAGTAGTATTCCAGTGACCGGGGAGCTGTTTTTT.

The rearrangement links TRBV10-3 to TRBJ1-5, with a tentative D call TRBD1 (6 bases). V gave up 11 bases and J gave up 4 bases, with 18 bases separating them. CDR3 length equals 14 residues. Germline CDR1 reads ENHRY; CDR2 reads SYGVKD. CDR3 bases: TGTGCCGTCTCCTCCGGGACACCGAATCAGCCCCAGCATTTT. It translates to CAVSSGTPNQPQHF.

The chain employs TRBV7-6 and TRBJ1-5; unclear D gene. The CDR3 length is 13 residues. Per germline, CDR1 SGHVS and CDR2 FNYEAQ. V was shortened by 1 base and J by 3 bases, with 4 bases between the two germline ends. For the CDR3, the DNA is TGTGCCAGCAGCTTAGGGTACAATCAGCCCCAGCATTTT. Its protein is CASSLGYNQPQHF. Full variable domain (missing parts from reference TRBV7-6 and TRBJ1-5): GAGVSQSPRYKVTKRGQDVALRCDPISGHVSLYWYRQALGQGPEFLTYFNYEAQQDKSGLPNDRFSAERPEGSISTLTIQRTEQRDSAMYRCASSLGYNQPQHFGDGTRLSIL.

The rearrangement joins TRBV7-2 to TRBJ1-3; D is perhaps TRBD1 (5 bases). V lost 5 bases and J 2 bases, leaving 13 bases between the germline ends. CDR1 is SGHTA, CDR2 FQGNSA, per germline. The CDR3 has 15 amino acids. Here the CDR3 reads CASSLQTGTGNTIYF. The CDR3 coding sequence is TGTGCCAGCAGCCTCCAAACAGGCACTGGAAACACCATATATTTT.